The clone carrying this TCR beta chain has just a few counts. The antigen is not known. This sample was included in a study of T cell repertoires in cytomegalovirus infection. MiXCR, applied by TCRdb to the reads, yields one record per CDR3 protein. The sample shows about 700,000 distinct CDR3 sequences, roughly 30% of them seen only once. This material consisted of cultured PBMCs, taken from culture after CMV antigen stimulation. The TCR originated in a human donor in good health (CMV status not recorded). Some clones in this sample may be carry-over from other donors' samples.

CDR3: CASSLGQGANEQFF. The DNA for the CDR3 is TGCGCCAGCAGCTTGGGACAGGGTGCCAATGAGCAGTTCTTC. The rearrangement uses TRBV5-1 and TRBJ2-1; 7 bases fit TRBD1. The germline gives CDR1 SGHRS, CDR2 YFSETQ. The CDR3 runs 14 residues. V shed 0 bases and J 6 bases; nucleotides not matched to a gene: 3.